The 9 T cell receptor beta chains presented below share a single source sample, sequenced in a study of early T cells in non-severe SARS-CoV-2 infection. In TCRdb, the 5' RACE reads were re-called with MiXCR into one record per CDR3 protein. The sample has 39,000 or so distinct CDR3 sequences; less than 6% are singletons. Source: whole blood, taken at baseline. All receptors derive from an adult who was a healthcare worker with PCR-confirmed SARS-CoV-2 infection or an uninfected control (not recorded which).

This clonotype was detected many times. The CDR3: CASEGAGSGQYF. CDR3 bases: TGTGCCAGCGAGGGAGCGGGATCGGGGCAGTACTTC. This chain uses TRBV2 with TRBJ2-7; 7 nucleotides align to TRBD2. Trimming took 8 bases from V and 9 from J; bases not matched to a gene: 10. The CDR3 has 12 amino acids. Germline V CDR1 and CDR2: SNHLY, FYNNEI.

In this sample, this clonotype turned up many times. The J gene is TRBJ1-2, the V gene TRBV6-6; TRBD1 is a possible D gene (5 bases). Trimming removed 7 bases at V and 7 bases at J, with 22 bases between. Germline lookup yields CDR1 MNHNY and CDR2 SVGAGI (reference sequence). The CDR3 loop spans 15 amino acids. The CDR3 nucleotides read TGTGCCAGCAACCTTATCGCCCCCGCTAGGGGTGGCTACACCTTC. It specifies CASNLIAPARGGYTF.

In its sample, this clonotype was seen many times. The gene calls are TRBV5-1 and TRBJ2-2; D call uncertain. The germline V gene has CDR1 SGHRS and CDR2 YFSETQ. The CDR3 has 16 residues. V lost 0 bases and J lost 0, with 9 bases in between. CDR3 residues: CASSLGPGPNTGELFF. The CDR3 DNA reads TGCGCCAGCAGCTTGGGGCCCGGACCGAACACCGGGGAGCTGTTTTTT.

This clonotype occurred a few times. The rearrangement uses TRBV27 and TRBJ1-2; 7 bases agree with TRBD1. Germline CDR1 and CDR2: MNHEY and SMNVEV (reference sequence). The CDR3 totals 15 residues. V shed 5 bases, J shed 2 bases, and the junction held 8 bases outside the gene matches. The CDR3 nucleotides are TGTGCCAGCAGTCCCTCGACAGGGTTGAACTATGGCTACACCTTC. Amino acids: CASSPSTGLNYGYTF.

The sample holds a few counts of this clonotype. This rearrangement joins TRBV27 to TRBJ2-1; no clear D gene. The germline gives CDR1 MNHEY, CDR2 SMNVEV (reference sequence). The germline V and J ends were trimmed by 7 bases and 3 bases, with 10 bases remaining between them. This CDR3 contains 13 residues. As DNA, the CDR3 is TGTGCCAGCACTCACCCAGGCTACAATGAGCAGTTCTTC. Translated, it gives CASTHPGYNEQFF.

This clonotype occurred many times. This chain uses TRBV7-2 with TRBJ2-2, with 10 nucleotides matching TRBD2. Germline CDR1 and CDR2: SGHTA and FQGNSA. V lost 5 bases to trimming and J lost 0 bases; unmatched junction nucleotides: 3. CDR3 length: 16 amino acids. The CDR3 is CASSGSGRTNTGELFF. The CDR3 DNA sequence: TGTGCCAGCAGCGGTAGCGGGAGGACGAACACCGGGGAGCTGTTTTTT.

This clonotype has ten or more counts. This chain links TRBV9 with TRBJ1-1; TRBD1 aligns across 7 bases. V lost 3 bases, J lost 4 bases, and 6 bases stayed unmatched. Germline values: CDR1 SGDLS, CDR2 YYNGEE. The CDR3 sequence is 14 residues long. The CDR3 sequence: CASSARGITTEAFF. The DNA for the CDR3 is TGTGCCAGCAGCGCCAGGGGGATCACCACTGAAGCTTTCTTT.

This clonotype appeared many times. The rearrangement joins TRBV4-1 to TRBJ1-1; D is unclear. CDR1 and CDR2 (germline): MGHRA, YSYEKL. V was shortened by 1 base and J by 1 base, with 13 bases between the two germline ends. CDR3 length equals 16 residues. CDR3 sequence reads: CASSQAEYRANTEAFF. For the CDR3, the DNA is TGCGCCAGCAGCCAAGCAGAGTACAGAGCGAACACTGAAGCTTTCTTT.

This clonotype was seen a few times. The J gene is TRBJ2-1, the V gene TRBV21-1; the table's D gene call, TRBD1, was not cross checked with the DNA. TRBV21-1 represents a pseudogene. The CDR3 has 11 residues. The CDR3 bases are TGTGCCAGCAGCAACGGGGACAGATCGTTCTTC. Amino acid sequence: CASSNGDRSFF.